Detailed here is one T cell receptor beta chain. Its antigen is unidentified. The data were obtained in a study of shared clonotypes between healthy human individuals. Study-level information: Every donor yielded three CD4 naive, three CD4 memory, two CD8 naive and one CD8 memory plate.

General study points: The generation probabilities recorded for non-shared clonotypes fell below those of clonotypes shared by all four donors.

Naive CD45RA+ and memory CD45RA-negative subsets were split from CD4+ cells. Libraries were prepared by immunoSEQ multiplex PCR; TCRdb keeps only in-frame clonotypes and omits some of them. The data show some 2,000,000 clones, with over 85% seen just once and 0.13% held by the top ten. The sequence was obtained from a man between 18 and 35 years old in good health. The sequenced sample was naive CD4+ T cells sorted from blood. As to subset: CD45RA+ positively selected.

In nucleotides, the CDR3 is TGTGCCAGCAGCCCCTGGGACAGTATCGTGGAGACCCAGTACTTC. Amino acid sequence: CASSPWDSIVETQYF. The genes are TRBV9 and TRBJ2-5, with 7 positions matching TRBD1. Germline CDR1 reads SGDLS; CDR2 reads YYNGEE. CDR3 length equals 15 residues. The V gene end was trimmed by 4 bases and the J gene end by 5 bases; junction bases not matched to a gene: 11.